This T cell receptor (beta chain) was identified in a study of OX40 agonist ivuxolimab in advanced cancers. The cohort excluded patients with autoimmune disease history or systemic immunosuppression. V was pared by 9 bases and J by 2 bases, with 9 bases of the junction left unmatched. Germline V lookup: CDR1 ENHRY, CDR2 SYGVKD. This CDR3 spans 14 amino acids. Generated by immunoSEQ multiplex PCR, the TCRdb table keeps only in-frame clones and is missing some. The repertoire has fewer than 35,000 clones, about 86% of them found once; the top ten carry roughly 32%. The chain links TRBV10-3 to TRBJ2-7; TRBD1 aligns across 8 bases. This specimen consisted of CD4+ or CD8+ T cells sorted from blood, obtained in a trial of the OX40 agonist ivuxolimab. The sequence came from an adult with an advanced solid tumor such as melanoma, head and neck, liver or kidney cancer. The CDR3 reads CAINARDRPYEQYF. Here the CDR3 DNA reads TGTGCCATAAATGCCCGGGACAGGCCCTACGAGCAGTACTTC.